A single sample gave rise to the 28 T cell receptor beta chains below, sequenced in a study of blood T cell repertoires in COVID-19. The table came from immunoSEQ multiplex PCR; TCRdb's copy has only in-frame clones and leaves some out. This sample has some 91,000 clones, with approximately 87% found just once. The sample was peripheral blood. The receptors were sampled from a human donor in a cohort sampled during active COVID-19.

J is TRBJ2-1 and V is TRBV20-1; 9 bases are shared with TRBD2. The V gene end was trimmed by 3 bases and the J gene end by 5 bases; junction bases not matched to a gene: 2. Germline assignment: CDR1 DFQATT and CDR2 SNEGSKA (reference sequence). This CDR3 region has 13 residues. DNA of the CDR3: TGCAGTGCTAGTGGACTAGCGAACAATGAGCAGTTCTTC. Encoded protein: CSASGLANNEQFF.

This clone was observed a single time. V is TRBV4-1 and J is TRBJ2-1; 8 nucleotides align to TRBD2. Germline V gene lookup returns CDR1 MGHRA and CDR2 YSYEKL. CDR3 length: 15 amino acids. V lost 4 bases to trimming and J lost 6 bases; unmatched junction nucleotides: 8. The CDR3 loop is CASSRSGGPANEQFF. The CDR3 nucleotides are TGCGCCAGCAGCCGAAGCGGGGGCCCTGCCAATGAGCAGTTCTTC.

The chain links TRBV4-2 to TRBJ2-5, with 12 bases fitting TRBD2. Unmatched junction bases numbered 17, after V lost 0 bases and J lost 3 bases. This CDR3 region has 21 residues. The germline V gene has CDR1 LGHNA and CDR2 YNFKEQ. The CDR3 DNA follows: TGTGCCAGCAGCCAAGAATCCCTGACCGCCGCACTAGCGGGGGGTAAAGAGACCCAGTACTTC. Translated, it gives CASSQESLTAALAGGKETQYF.

This clone occurred once. This chain joins TRBV7-2 and TRBJ1-2; 7 bases agree with TRBD1. Germline V gene lookup returns CDR1 SGHTA and CDR2 FQGNSA. The CDR3 contains 14 residues. With 5 bases clipped from V and 4 bases from J, the junction kept 7 bases outside the gene matches. This chain's CDR3 is CASSQNRDSYGYTF. The DNA for the CDR3 is TGTGCCAGCAGCCAAAACCGGGACAGCTATGGCTACACCTTC.

This sequence joins TRBV11-2 and TRBJ2-3; unclear D gene. V was shortened by 6 bases and J by 1 base, with 11 bases between the two germline ends. The CDR3 extends over 14 amino acids. The germline V gene encodes CDR1 SGHAT and CDR2 FQNNGV. For the CDR3, the DNA is TGTGCCAGCAGTCCCCTCTTTGGCACAGATACGCAGTATTTT. Translated: CASSPLFGTDTQYF. The whole variable domain, filled in from reference TRBV11-2 and TRBJ2-3, reads EAGVAQSPRYKIIEKRQSVAFWCNPISGHATLYWYQQILGQGPKLLIQFQNNGVVDDSQLPKDRFSAERLKGVDSTLKIQPAKLEDSAVYLCASSPLFGTDTQYFGPGTRLTVL.

The chain couples TRBV2 to TRBJ2-7; possible D gene TRBD1, 6 bases. V lost 6 bases and J 0 bases, leaving 12 bases between the germline ends. The CDR3 loop spans 14 amino acids. CDR1 is SNHLY, CDR2 FYNNEI, per germline. CDR3 in amino acids: CASRSRDNSYEQYF. The CDR3 DNA is TGTGCCAGCAGATCCCGGGACAACTCCTACGAGCAGTACTTC.

This chain links TRBV5-1 with TRBJ2-3, with D uncertain. Germline assignment: CDR1 SGHRS and CDR2 YFSETQ. V was clipped by 4 bases and J by 0 bases, with 6 bases between them. The CDR3 covers 13 residues. CDR3 in DNA: TGCGCCAGCAGCGAGACTAGCACAGATACGCAGTATTTT. Translation gives CASSETSTDTQYF.

This CDR3 reads CAISGGLAGGFNEQFF. Written as DNA, the CDR3 is TGTGCCATCAGCGGAGGGCTAGCGGGAGGTTTCAATGAGCAGTTCTTC. The chain uses TRBV10-3 and TRBJ2-1, with 11 bases lining up with TRBD2. J lost 6 bases, V lost 6 bases, and 10 bases had no gene match. The CDR3 is made up of 16 amino acids. The V gene's germline CDR1 is ENHRY and CDR2 SYGVKD.

V and J are TRBV28 and TRBJ2-3, with a weak D call TRBD1 (6 bases). CDR1 and CDR2 from the germline V gene are MDHEN and SYDVKM. The CDR3 runs to 14 residues. V lost 1 base to trimming and J lost 3 bases, with 8 bases between them. The CDR3 spells CASSLSQGTDTQYF. The CDR3 DNA follows: TGTGCCAGCAGTTTATCACAGGGAACAGATACGCAGTATTTT.

This clone was seen a handful of times. CDR3 sequence: CASSFDRSYNSPLHF. CDR3 sequence (DNA): TGTGCCAGCAGCTTCGACCGGAGTTATAATTCACCCCTCCACTTT. The chain joins TRBV11-1 to TRBJ1-6; D uncertain. Trimming removed 3 bases at V and 4 bases at J, with 10 bases between. Germline CDR1 is SGHAT and CDR2 is FQDESV (reference sequence). The length of the CDR3 is 15 residues.

This clone has just a few counts. The V call is TRBV7-2, the J call TRBJ1-2; perhaps TRBD1 as D (6 bases). Trimming took 5 bases from V and 5 from J, leaving 12 bases between them. CDR1 SGHTA and CDR2 FQGNSA come from the germline V gene. This CDR3 region has 13 residues. The CDR3 is CASSPQGGYGYTF. CDR3 bases: TGTGCCAGCAGCCCGCAAGGGGGTTATGGCTACACCTTC.

The chain is built from TRBV24-1 and TRBJ1-4, with 7 positions matching TRBD1. Trimming took 7 bases from V and 5 from J; bases not matched to a gene: 3. Germline CDR1 and CDR2: KGHDR and SFDVKD. The CDR3 runs to 13 residues. Written as DNA, the CDR3 is TGTGCCACCAGGGGGACAGCCAATGAAAAACTGTTTTTT. Translating gives CATRGTANEKLFF.

J is TRBJ2-7 and V is TRBV20-1; a possible D gene is TRBD2 (6 bases). CDR1 is DFQATT, CDR2 SNEGSKA, per germline (reference sequence). Trimming left V 3 bases short and J 5 bases short, with 14 bases between. The CDR3 length is 13 residues. This CDR3 reads CSASRGPGDEQYF. The DNA of the CDR3 is TGCAGTGCTAGTCGGGGCCCGGGGGACGAGCAGTACTTC.

V and J are TRBV28 and TRBJ1-3; maybe TRBD1 (6 bases). The V and J ends lost 6 bases and 4 bases respectively, with 19 bases between them. The CDR3 covers 16 residues. Per the germline V gene, CDR1 is MDHEN and CDR2 is SYDVKM. In DNA, the CDR3 is TGTGCCAGCAGCCCGCCAGGGGATCTAGGGGGAAACACCATATATTTT. Translated: CASSPPGDLGGNTIYF.

The chain links TRBV9 to TRBJ1-5, with 8 nucleotides matching TRBD1. The germline V gene encodes CDR1 SGDLS and CDR2 YYNGEE. The CDR3 covers 14 residues. V dropped 3 bases and J dropped 6; count of bases not matched to a gene: 5. CDR3 in amino acids: CASSGQGHSQPQHF. The CDR3 nucleotides read TGTGCCAGCAGCGGACAGGGGCACTCTCAGCCCCAGCATTTT.

This rearrangement joins TRBV5-1 to TRBJ2-7, with D possibly being TRBD2 (5 bases). The CDR3 covers 13 residues. Germline lookup yields CDR1 SGHRS and CDR2 YFSETQ. Trimming took 0 bases from V and 7 from J, leaving 11 bases between them. The CDR3 DNA reads as TGCGCCAGCAGCTTGGTGGGAGAAGGGGAGCAGTACTTC. Translation: CASSLVGEGEQYF.

This chain connects TRBV6-5 to TRBJ2-6; TRBD2 aligns across 7 bases. The V gene end was trimmed by 6 bases and the J gene end by 3 bases; junction bases not matched to a gene: 5. This CDR3 contains 15 residues. Germline CDR1 is MNHEY and CDR2 is SVGAGI. Here the CDR3 DNA reads TGTGCCAGCAGCCCCGGGGGGTTTGGGGCCAACGTCCTGACTTTC. Translated: CASSPGGFGANVLTF.

The CDR3 region has the DNA TGCGCCAGCAGCTTGGGTTCTAGCGATGAGCAGTTCTTC. Translation: CASSLGSSDEQFF. This chain joins TRBV5-1 and TRBJ2-1, with D perhaps TRBD2 (6 bases). Germline CDR1 is SGHRS and CDR2 is YFSETQ. This CDR3 contains 13 residues. V was shortened by 0 bases and J by 8 bases, with 9 bases between the two germline ends.

J is TRBJ2-7 and V is TRBV6-5, with a tentative D call TRBD2 (6 bases). The CDR3 consists of 15 residues. The V and J ends lost 2 bases and 2 bases respectively, with 13 bases between them. Germline loops: CDR1 MNHEY, CDR2 SVGAGI. DNA of the CDR3: TGTGCCAGCAGTTACGGGGTCGGGGGACCCTACGAGCAGTACTTC. Its protein product is CASSYGVGGPYEQYF.

The genes are TRBV7-2 and TRBJ1-2; 9 bases align to TRBD1. CDR1 is SGHTA and CDR2 is FQGNSA in the germline V gene. The CDR3 contains 13 residues. V shed 5 bases and J 4 bases; nucleotides not matched to a gene: 2. The DNA of the CDR3 is TGTGCCAGCAGCGTGGACAGGGGCTATGGCTACACCTTC. This gives the protein CASSVDRGYGYTF.

The J gene is TRBJ2-5, the V gene TRBV5-1; 11 positions match TRBD2. This CDR3 is built from 18 residues. Per germline, CDR1 SGHRS and CDR2 YFSETQ. J was trimmed by 2 bases and V by 2 bases; bases with no gene match: 11. The CDR3 nucleotides are TGCGCCAGCAGCTTTCCGACTAGCGGGAATTTAATACAAGAGACCCAGTACTTC. Protein sequence: CASSFPTSGNLIQETQYF. Using reference TRBV5-1 and TRBJ2-5 for the parts outside the CDR3, the full variable domain is KAGVTQTPRYLIKTRGQQVTLSCSPISGHRSVSWYQQTPGQGLQFLFEYFSETQRNKGNFPGRFSGRQFSNSRSEMNVSTLELGDSALYLCASSFPTSGNLIQETQYFGPGTRLLVL.

The gene calls are TRBV7-2 and TRBJ2-1; TRBD2 aligns across 8 bases. The CDR3 has 15 residues. The germline V gene has CDR1 SGHTA and CDR2 FQGNSA. V lost 5 bases, J lost 4 bases, and 7 bases stayed unmatched. In nucleotides, the CDR3 is TGTGCCAGCAGCCTTAGCGGGGATAGTTACAATGAGCAGTTCTTC. Translated, it gives CASSLSGDSYNEQFF.

V is TRBV6-5 and J is TRBJ2-1, with 9 nucleotides matching TRBD2. Germline CDR1 MNHEY, CDR2 SVGAGI. V was pared by 7 bases and J by 6 bases, with 10 bases of the junction left unmatched. CDR3 size: 15 residues. The CDR3 coding sequence is TGTGCCAGCACGGGTGCCAGCGGGAGGCGCAATGAGCAGTTCTTC. Amino acid sequence: CASTGASGRRNEQFF.

This clone was counted between two and nine times. The chain has TRBV19 and TRBJ1-5; possibly TRBD1 for D (6 bases). Germline CDR1 is LNHDA and CDR2 is SQIVND (reference sequence). Trimming pared 5 bases from V and 3 bases from J, leaving 14 bases between. This CDR3 region has 15 residues. CDR3 DNA sequence: TGTGCCAGTAGTCGGGGGGGGCGGCACAATCAGCCCCAGCATTTT. This encodes CASSRGGRHNQPQHF.

The rearrangement uses TRBV2 and TRBJ2-4; 10 positions agree with TRBD2. Germline CDR1 and CDR2: SNHLY and FYNNEI. The length of the CDR3 is 16 residues. The V and J ends lost 4 bases and 9 bases, in that order; junction bases with no gene match: 12. The CDR3 DNA follows: TGTGCCAGCAGTGTCCTAGCGGGGGCATCGGGGAGCATTCAGTACTTC. This sequence encodes CASSVLAGASGSIQYF.

J is TRBJ1-6 and V is TRBV15; D not resolved. Trimming took 0 bases from V and 7 from J, leaving 10 bases between them. Germline-derived CDR1 and CDR2 are LNHNV and YYDKDF (reference sequence). The length of the CDR3 is 15 residues. The CDR3 DNA follows: TGTGCCACCAGCAGAGATCCTCGGGGAAATTCACCCCTCCACTTT. It translates to CATSRDPRGNSPLHF.

Remarks on this clone: One end of the junction fails to match germline, which may point to a read error. The V call is TRBV7-7, the J call TRBJ2-2; possibly TRBD2 for D (6 bases). Germline V CDR1 and CDR2: SSHAT, FNYEAQ (reference sequence). There are 15 residues in the CDR3. CDR3 DNA sequence: TGTGCTAGCAGCTTAGCGGCAGGGCTAGCCGGGGAGCTGTTTTTT. Protein: CASSLAAGLAGELFF. Drawing the rest from reference TRBV7-7 and TRBJ2-2, the complete variable domain is GAGVSQSPRYKVTKRGQDVTLRCDPISSHATLYWYQQALGQGPEFLTYFNYEAQPDKSGLPSDRFSAERPEGSISTLTIQRTEQRDSAMYRCASSLAAGLAGELFFGEGSRLTVL.

The chain is built from TRBV19 and TRBJ1-5; TRBD1 agrees at 8 bases. Germline CDR1 is LNHDA and CDR2 is SQIVND (reference sequence). The J segment lost 9 bases and the V segment lost 3 bases, leaving 10 bases of the junction unmatched. The CDR3 consists of 15 residues. The CDR3 here is CASSMGGQGLRPQHF. The CDR3 DNA is TGTGCCAGTAGTATGGGAGGACAGGGCCTAAGGCCCCAGCATTTT. The variable domain in full, with the rest retrieved from reference TRBV19 and TRBJ1-5, is DGGITQSPKYLFRKEGQNVTLSCEQNLNHDAMYWYRQDPGQGLRLIYYSQIVNDFQKGDIAEGYSVSREKKESFPLTVTSAQKNPTAFYLCASSMGGQGLRPQHFGDGTRLSIL.